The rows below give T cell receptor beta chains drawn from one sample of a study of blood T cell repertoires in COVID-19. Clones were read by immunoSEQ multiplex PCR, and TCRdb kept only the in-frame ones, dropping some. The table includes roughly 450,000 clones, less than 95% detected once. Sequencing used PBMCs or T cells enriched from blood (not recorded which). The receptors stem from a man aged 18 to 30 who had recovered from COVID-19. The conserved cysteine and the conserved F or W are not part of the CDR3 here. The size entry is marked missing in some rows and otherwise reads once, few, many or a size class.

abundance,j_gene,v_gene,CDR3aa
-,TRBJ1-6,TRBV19,ASSIEQGGSPLH
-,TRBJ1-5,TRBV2,ASSTERLRDQPQH
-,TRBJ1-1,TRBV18,ASSQDRTEAF
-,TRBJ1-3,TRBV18,ASSAGLGNTIY
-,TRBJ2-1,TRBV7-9,ASSLLSERDYNEQF
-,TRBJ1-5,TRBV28,ASSFGTGNQPQH
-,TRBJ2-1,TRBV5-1,ASSLGSGNYNEQF
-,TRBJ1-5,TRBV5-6,ASSAGVDFGQPQH
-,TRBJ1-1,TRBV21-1,ASSKEGTEAF
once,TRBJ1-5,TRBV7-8,ASSRTPGQGAQPQH
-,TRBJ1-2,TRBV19,AAGQGGGYT
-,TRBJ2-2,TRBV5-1,ASSLGQGKRELF
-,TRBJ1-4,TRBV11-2,ASSLSSYTNEKLF
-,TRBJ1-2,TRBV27,ASSSLLDYGYT
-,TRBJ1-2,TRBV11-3,ASSLGSGQAIYGYT
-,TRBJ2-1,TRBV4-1,ASSQPTGDEQF
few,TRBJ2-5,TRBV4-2,ASSQDTGGRGETQY
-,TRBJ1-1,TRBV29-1,SVGRGETEAF
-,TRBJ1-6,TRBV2,ARQTGGNSPLH
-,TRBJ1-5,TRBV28,ASSLGSWQPQH
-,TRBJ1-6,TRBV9,ASNAGLGNSPLH
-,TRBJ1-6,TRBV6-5,ASSRQVGSPLH
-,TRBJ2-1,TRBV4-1,ASSQDLSGGAYNEQF
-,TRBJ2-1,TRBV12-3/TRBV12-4,ASSGGVYNEQF
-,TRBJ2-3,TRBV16,ASSQQGWGTDTQY
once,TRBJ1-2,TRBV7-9,ASSLIPGKWDYGYT
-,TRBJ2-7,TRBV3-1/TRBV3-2,ASSQGALGIQY
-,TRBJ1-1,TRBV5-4,ASSTTGVMNTEAF
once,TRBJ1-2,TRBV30,AWSRGKDYGYT
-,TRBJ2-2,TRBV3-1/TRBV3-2,ASSRTGGYGELF
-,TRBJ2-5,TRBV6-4,ASSGALQETQY
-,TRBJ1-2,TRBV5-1,ASSDDTGRGGYT
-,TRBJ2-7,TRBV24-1,ATSDLQGPEQY
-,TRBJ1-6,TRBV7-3,ARHLRSSYNSPLH
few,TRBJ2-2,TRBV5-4,ASSLGQPSTGELF
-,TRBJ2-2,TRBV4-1,ASSHRGQAGELF
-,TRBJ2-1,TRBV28,ASSLAGGGYNEQF
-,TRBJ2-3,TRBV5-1,ASSLRIAGGTDTQY
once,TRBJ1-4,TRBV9,ASSPPSTNEKLF
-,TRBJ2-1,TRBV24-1,ATSEGGFSYNEQF
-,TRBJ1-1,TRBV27,ASSHLQGPTEAF
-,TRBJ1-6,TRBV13,ASSEQGSGGSPLH
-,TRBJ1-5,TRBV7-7,ASSLRRDQPQH
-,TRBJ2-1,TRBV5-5,ASSLLAAYNEQF
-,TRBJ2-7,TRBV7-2,ASSLTRTSGVSSYEQY
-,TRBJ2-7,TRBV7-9,ASSLGGPSGGPPIEQY
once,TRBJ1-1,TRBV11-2,ASSPTRQRLNTEAF
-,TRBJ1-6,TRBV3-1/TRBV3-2,ASSQSDSYNSPLH
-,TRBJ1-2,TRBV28,ASIGRGLPVDYGYT
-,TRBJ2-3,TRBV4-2,ASSQGLAGAWDTQY
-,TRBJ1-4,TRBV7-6,ASSPGTGGHSNEKLF
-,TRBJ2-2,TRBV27,ASSSRTLGGGELF
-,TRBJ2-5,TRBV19,ASSHGTSIQETQY
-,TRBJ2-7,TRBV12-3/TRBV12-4,ASSFRIYEQY
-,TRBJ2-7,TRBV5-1,ASSLAGEYEQY
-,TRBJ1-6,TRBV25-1,ASSERQVYNSPLH
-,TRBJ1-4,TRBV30,AWRRQGKEEKLF